One T cell receptor beta chain is described in this entry. These data are taken from a study of blood T cell repertoires in COVID-19. The CDR3 has 17 amino acids. J lost 2 bases, V lost 3 bases, and 10 bases had no gene match. Source study methods: Reference gene primer amplification yielded estimated nucleated cell counts. Clones were read by immunoSEQ multiplex PCR, and TCRdb kept only the in-frame ones, dropping some. For V, J and clone size, that table is used; D and trimming come from the DNA. The data contain about 140,000 clones, around three quarters of them singletons. Specimen: peripheral blood. The sequence was obtained from a man aged 50 or older with acute or convalescent COVID-19. The chain links TRBV5-3 to TRBJ1-1, with 10 bases identical to TRBD1. TRBV5-3 is flagged as an ORF with uncertain function. DNA for the CDR3: TGTGCCAGAAGCTGCCGGGACAGGGGCTCCCTTAACACTGAAGCTTTCTTT. Residues: CARSCRDRGSLNTEAFF.